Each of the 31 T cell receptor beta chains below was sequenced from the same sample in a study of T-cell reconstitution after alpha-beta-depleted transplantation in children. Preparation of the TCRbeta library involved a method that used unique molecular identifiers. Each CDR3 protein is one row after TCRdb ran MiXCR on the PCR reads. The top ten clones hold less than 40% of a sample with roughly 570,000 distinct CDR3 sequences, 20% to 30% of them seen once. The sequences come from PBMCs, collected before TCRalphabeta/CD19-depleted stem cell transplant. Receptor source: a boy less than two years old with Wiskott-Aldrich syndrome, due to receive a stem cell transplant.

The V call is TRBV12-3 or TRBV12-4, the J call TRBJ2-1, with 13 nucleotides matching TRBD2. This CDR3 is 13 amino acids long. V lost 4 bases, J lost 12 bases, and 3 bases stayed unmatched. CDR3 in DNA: TGTGCCAGCAGTTCCAGACTAGCGGGAGGGCAGTTCTTC. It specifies CASSSRLAGGQFF.

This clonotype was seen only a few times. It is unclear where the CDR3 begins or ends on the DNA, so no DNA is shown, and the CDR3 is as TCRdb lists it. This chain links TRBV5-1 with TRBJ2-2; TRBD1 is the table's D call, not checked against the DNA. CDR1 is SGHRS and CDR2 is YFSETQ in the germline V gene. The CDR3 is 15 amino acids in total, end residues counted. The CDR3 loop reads CASSTSTGTTGELFF.

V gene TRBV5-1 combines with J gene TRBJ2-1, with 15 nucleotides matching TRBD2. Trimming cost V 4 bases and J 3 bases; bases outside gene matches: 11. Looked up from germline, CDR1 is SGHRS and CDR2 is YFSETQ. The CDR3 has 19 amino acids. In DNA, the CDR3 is TGCGCCAGCAGCCCTCATCCCGGACTAGCGGGGGGGGACTACAATGAGCAGTTCTTC. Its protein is CASSPHPGLAGGDYNEQFF.

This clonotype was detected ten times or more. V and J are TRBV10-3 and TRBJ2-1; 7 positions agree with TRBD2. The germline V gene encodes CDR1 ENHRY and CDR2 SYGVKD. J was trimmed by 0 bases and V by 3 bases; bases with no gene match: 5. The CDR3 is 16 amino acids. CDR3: CAISERRESSYNEQFF. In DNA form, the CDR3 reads TGTGCCATCAGTGAAAGGCGGGAGAGCTCCTACAATGAGCAGTTCTTC.

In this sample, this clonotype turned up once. CDR3 bases: TGCAGTGCTAGAGATTCCCAGTCCCACACCGGGGAGCTGTTTTTT. It specifies CSARDSQSHTGELFF. The V call is TRBV20-1, the J call TRBJ2-2; D is unresolved. The CDR3 length is 15 residues. With 0 bases removed from V and 3 bases from J, the gap between germline ends came to 11 bases. Germline lookup yields CDR1 DFQATT and CDR2 SNEGSKA (reference sequence).

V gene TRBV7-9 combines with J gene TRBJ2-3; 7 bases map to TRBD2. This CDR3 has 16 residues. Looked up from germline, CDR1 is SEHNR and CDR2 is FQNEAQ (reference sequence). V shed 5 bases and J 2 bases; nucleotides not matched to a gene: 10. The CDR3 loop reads CASSRPKTSVTDTQYF. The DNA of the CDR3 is TGTGCCAGCAGCCGCCCCAAAACTAGCGTCACAGATACGCAGTATTTT.

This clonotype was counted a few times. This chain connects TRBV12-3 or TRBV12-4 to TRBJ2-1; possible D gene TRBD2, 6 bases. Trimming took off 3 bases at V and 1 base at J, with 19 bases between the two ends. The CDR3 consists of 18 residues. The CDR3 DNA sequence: TGTGCCAGCAGTTTTTTGTCGTCTGTTCTAGCGTCCTACAATGAGCAGTTCTTC. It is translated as CASSFLSSVLASYNEQFF.

In DNA form, the CDR3 reads TGTGCCAGCAGCGTAGCAACGGGAGGGCCTGTAGAGACCCAGTACTTC. This sequence encodes CASSVATGGPVETQYF. The chain recombines TRBV9 with TRBJ2-5; 8 nucleotides align to TRBD2. The CDR3 covers 16 residues. V lost 0 bases, J lost 4 bases, and 8 bases stayed unmatched. Looked up from germline, CDR1 is SGDLS and CDR2 is YYNGEE.

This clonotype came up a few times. The CDR3 bases are TGTGCCAGCAGCGTCGCCAAGGACCCGGAGGGGGAGAGGTCCTACAATGAGCAGTTCTTC. This sequence encodes CASSVAKDPEGERSYNEQFF. The rearrangement links TRBV9 to TRBJ2-1; D may be TRBD1 or TRBD2 (6 bases each). The CDR3 extends over 20 amino acids. Germline V gene data show CDR1 as SGDLS and CDR2 as YYNGEE. V was clipped by 2 bases and J by 1 base, with 25 bases between them.

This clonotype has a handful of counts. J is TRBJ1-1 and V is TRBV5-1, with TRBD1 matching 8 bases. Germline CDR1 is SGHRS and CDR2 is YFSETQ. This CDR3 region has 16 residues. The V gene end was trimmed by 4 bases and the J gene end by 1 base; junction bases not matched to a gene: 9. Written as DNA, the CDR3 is TGCGCCAGCAGCCGCGACAGGGGTTGGGAGAACACTGAAGCTTTCTTT. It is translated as CASSRDRGWENTEAFF.

The chain's CDR3 is CAISVHPRGELFF. The CDR3 DNA reads TGTGCCATCAGTGTGCATCCCCGGGGGGAGCTGTTTTTT. The V call is TRBV10-3, the J call TRBJ2-2, with unresolved D. The CDR3 runs 13 residues. Per germline, CDR1 ENHRY and CDR2 SYGVKD. The ends were cut back, 4 bases at V and 8 bases at J, with 11 bases in the middle.

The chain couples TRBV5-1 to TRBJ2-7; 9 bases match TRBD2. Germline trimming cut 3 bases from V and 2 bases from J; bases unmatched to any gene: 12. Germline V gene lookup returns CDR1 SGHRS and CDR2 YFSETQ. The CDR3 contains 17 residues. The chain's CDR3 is CASSWKVYSGGTYEQYF. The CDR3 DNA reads TGCGCCAGCAGCTGGAAAGTGTATAGCGGGGGTACCTACGAGCAGTACTTC.

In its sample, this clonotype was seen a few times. The CDR3 bases are TGCGCCAGCAGCCCGGAGGGTTGGGACACTGAAGCTTTCTTT. It translates to CASSPEGWDTEAFF. The rearrangement joins TRBV5-1 to TRBJ1-1; no clear D gene. The CDR3 contains 14 residues. V lost 4 bases and J lost 3, with 13 bases in between. Germline V gene data show CDR1 as SGHRS and CDR2 as YFSETQ.

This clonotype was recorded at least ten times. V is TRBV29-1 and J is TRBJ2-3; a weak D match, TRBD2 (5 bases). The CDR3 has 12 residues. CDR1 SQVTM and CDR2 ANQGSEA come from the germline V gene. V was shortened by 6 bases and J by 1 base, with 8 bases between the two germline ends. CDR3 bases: TGCAGCGTCGACTACCGCACAGATACGCAGTATTTT. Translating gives CSVDYRTDTQYF.

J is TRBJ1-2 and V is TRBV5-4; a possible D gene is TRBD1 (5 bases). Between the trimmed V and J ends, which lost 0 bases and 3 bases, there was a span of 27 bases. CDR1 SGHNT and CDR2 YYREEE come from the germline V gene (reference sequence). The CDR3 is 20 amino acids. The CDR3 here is CASSLAGWGSGLSGDYGYTF. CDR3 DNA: TGTGCCAGCAGCTTGGCCGGCTGGGGGTCAGGACTAAGCGGAGACTATGGCTACACCTTC.

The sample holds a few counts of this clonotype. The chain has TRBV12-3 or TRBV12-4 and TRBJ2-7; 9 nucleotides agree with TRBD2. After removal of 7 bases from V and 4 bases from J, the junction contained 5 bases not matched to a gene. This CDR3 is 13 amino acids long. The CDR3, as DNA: TGTGCCAGCACCCTTAGCGGGAGATACGAGCAGTACTTC. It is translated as CASTLSGRYEQYF.

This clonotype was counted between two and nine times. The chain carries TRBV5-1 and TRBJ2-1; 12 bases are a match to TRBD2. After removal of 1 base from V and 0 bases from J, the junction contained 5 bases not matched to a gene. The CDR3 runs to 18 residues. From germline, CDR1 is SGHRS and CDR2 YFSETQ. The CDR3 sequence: CASSLTLAGGFSYNEQFF. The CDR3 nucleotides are TGCGCCAGCAGCTTGACCCTAGCGGGAGGGTTCTCCTACAATGAGCAGTTCTTC.

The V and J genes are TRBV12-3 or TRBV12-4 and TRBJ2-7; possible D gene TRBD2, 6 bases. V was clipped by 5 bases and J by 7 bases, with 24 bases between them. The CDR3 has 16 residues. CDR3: CASSGKRAGPSGEQYF. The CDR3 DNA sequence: TGTGCCAGCAGTGGAAAGAGAGCGGGTCCGTCGGGGGAGCAGTACTTC.

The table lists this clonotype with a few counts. The CDR3 is CSVKSYTEAFF. CDR3 sequence (DNA): TGCAGCGTTAAATCCTACACTGAAGCTTTCTTT. The gene calls are TRBV29-1 and TRBJ1-1, with D uncertain. Germline values: CDR1 SQVTM, CDR2 ANQGSEA. V was clipped by 5 bases and J by 3 bases, with 7 bases between them. The CDR3 is 11 amino acids.

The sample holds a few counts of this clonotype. CDR3 amino acids: CSAPGGLAGGISYNEQFF. The CDR3 region has the DNA TGCAGTGCTCCGGGTGGACTAGCGGGAGGTATCTCCTACAATGAGCAGTTCTTC. This chain links TRBV20-1 with TRBJ2-1, with TRBD2 matching over 14 bases. Germline CDR1 is DFQATT and CDR2 is SNEGSKA (reference sequence). The CDR3 spans 18 residues. Trimming removed 5 bases from V and 0 bases from J; junction bases left unmatched: 9.

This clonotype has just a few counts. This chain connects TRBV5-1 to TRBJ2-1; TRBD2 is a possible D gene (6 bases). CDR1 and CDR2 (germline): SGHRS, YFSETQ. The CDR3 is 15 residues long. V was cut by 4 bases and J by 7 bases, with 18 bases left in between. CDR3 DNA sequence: TGCGCCAGCAGCATTAGCGTAATGGAGGGTAATGAGCAGTTCTTC. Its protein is CASSISVMEGNEQFF.

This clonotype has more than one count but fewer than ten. CDR3 residues: CASSAVSGSDEQFF. CDR3 sequence (DNA): TGTGCCAGCAGCGCGGTAAGCGGGAGTGATGAGCAGTTCTTC. The chain recombines TRBV9 with TRBJ2-1, with 8 bases lining up with TRBD2. CDR3 length: 14 residues. Germline V gene sequence: CDR1 SGDLS, CDR2 YYNGEE. V trimming: 3 bases; J trimming: 8 bases; junction bases outside the gene matches: 7. Drawing the rest from reference TRBV9 and TRBJ2-1, the complete variable domain is DSGVTQTPKHLITATGQRVTLRCSPRSGDLSVYWYQQSLDQGLQFLIQYYNGEERAKGNILERFSAQQFPDLHSELNLSSLELGDSALYFCASSAVSGSDEQFFGPGTRLTVL.

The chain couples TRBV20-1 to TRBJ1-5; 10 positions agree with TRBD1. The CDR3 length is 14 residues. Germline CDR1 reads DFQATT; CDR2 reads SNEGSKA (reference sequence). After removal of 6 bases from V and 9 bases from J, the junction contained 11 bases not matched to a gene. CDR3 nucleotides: TGCAGTGCCGCCGGGACAGGGGTGATAGGGCCCCAGCATTTT. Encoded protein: CSAAGTGVIGPQHF.

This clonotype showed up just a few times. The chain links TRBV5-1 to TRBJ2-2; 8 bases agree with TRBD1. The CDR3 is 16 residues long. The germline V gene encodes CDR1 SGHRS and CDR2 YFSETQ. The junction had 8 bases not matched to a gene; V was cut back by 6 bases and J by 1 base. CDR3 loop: CASMRSGGMNTGELFF. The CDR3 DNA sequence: TGCGCCAGCATGCGGTCAGGGGGCATGAACACCGGGGAGCTGTTTTTT.

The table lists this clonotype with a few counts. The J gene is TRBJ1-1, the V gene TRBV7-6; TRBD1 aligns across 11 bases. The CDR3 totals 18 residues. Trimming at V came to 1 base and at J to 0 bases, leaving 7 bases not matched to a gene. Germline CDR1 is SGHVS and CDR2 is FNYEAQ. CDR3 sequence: CASSLEEGQGVVNTEAFF. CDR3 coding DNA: TGTGCCAGCAGCTTAGAGGAGGGACAGGGGGTTGTGAACACTGAAGCTTTCTTT.

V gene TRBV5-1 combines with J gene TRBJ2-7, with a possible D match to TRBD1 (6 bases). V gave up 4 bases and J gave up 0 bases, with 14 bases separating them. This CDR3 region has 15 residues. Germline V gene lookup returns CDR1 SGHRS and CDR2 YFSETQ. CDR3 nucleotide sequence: TGCGCCAGCAGCCAACAGGGTGGGGGCTCCTACGAGCAGTACTTC. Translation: CASSQQGGGSYEQYF.

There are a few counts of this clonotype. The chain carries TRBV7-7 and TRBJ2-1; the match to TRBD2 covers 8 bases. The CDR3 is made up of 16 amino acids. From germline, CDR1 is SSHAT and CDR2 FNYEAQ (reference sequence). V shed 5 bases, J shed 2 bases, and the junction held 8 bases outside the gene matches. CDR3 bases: TGTGCCAGCAGCCCTAAGCTAGCGGGTACCTACAATGAGCAGTTCTTC. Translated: CASSPKLAGTYNEQFF.

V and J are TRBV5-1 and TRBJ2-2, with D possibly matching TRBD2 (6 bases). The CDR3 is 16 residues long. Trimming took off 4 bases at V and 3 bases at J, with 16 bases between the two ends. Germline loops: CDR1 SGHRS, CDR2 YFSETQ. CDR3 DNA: TGCGCCAGCAGCCGCTACGGGGGAGGAGACACCGGGGAGCTGTTTTTT. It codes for CASSRYGGGDTGELFF.

The CDR3 sequence is CSASRQGKTGQPQHF. Written as DNA, the CDR3 is TGCAGTGCTAGTAGACAGGGGAAGACGGGACAGCCCCAGCATTTT. V usage is TRBV20-1 and J usage is TRBJ1-5; 8 positions agree with TRBD1. The CDR3 spans 15 residues. Germline trimming cut 3 bases from V and 7 bases from J; bases unmatched to any gene: 11. In germline, CDR1 is DFQATT, CDR2 SNEGSKA (reference sequence).

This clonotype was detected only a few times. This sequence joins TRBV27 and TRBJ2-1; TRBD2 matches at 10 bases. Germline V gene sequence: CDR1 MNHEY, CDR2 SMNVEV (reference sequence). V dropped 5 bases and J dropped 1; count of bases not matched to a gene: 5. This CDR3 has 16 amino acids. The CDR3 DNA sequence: TGTGCCAGCAGTAAAGCGGGAGGGCCTTCCTACAATGAGCAGTTCTTC. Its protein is CASSKAGGPSYNEQFF.

The CDR3 region has the DNA TGCGCCAGCAGCTTGGACGGGAGAAGACAAGAGACCCAGTACTTC. It is translated as CASSLDGRRQETQYF. The chain joins TRBV5-1 to TRBJ2-5, with D possibly TRBD2 on 6 matching bases. Germline V CDR1 and CDR2: SGHRS, YFSETQ. The CDR3 sequence is 15 residues long. V lost 0 bases and J 2 bases, leaving 11 bases between the germline ends.